This TCR beta chain was identified in a study of blood T cell repertoires in COVID-19. A Seattle source enrolled patients during active infection and followed them longitudinally. Germline assignment: CDR1 SGHTA and CDR2 FQGNSA. With 6 bases removed from V and 1 base from J, the gap between germline ends came to 9 bases. The CDR3 is 13 amino acids. As concerns this clone: The same CDR3 also results from other DNA sequences found in this sample.

As processed by the authors: Researchers report that nucleated cell counts were estimated from reference gene primer amplification. Profiling relied on immunoSEQ multiplex PCR, and the TCRdb table lists in-frame clones only, not all of them. The DNA gave D and trimming, while V, J and clone size come from that table. This repertoire shows 250,000 to 300,000 clones, 75% to 90% found once; its top ten account for roughly 6.3%. This chain links TRBV7-2 with TRBJ1-1; D remains ambiguous. The clonotype was recovered from a woman aged 50 to 65 with COVID-19, enrolled during active disease. The sequenced sample consisted of peripheral blood. In DNA, the CDR3 is TGTGCCAGCAGTTCTCAGTGGAACACTGAAGCTTTCTTT. Protein product: CASSSQWNTEAFF.